What follows are 9 T cell receptor beta chains derived from one specimen sequenced in a study of identical twins. Via MiXCR, TCRdb re-called the 5' RACE reads, giving one row per CDR3 protein. The sample has approximately 600,000 distinct CDR3 sequences, around 7.5% seen once; the top ten hold approximately 1.5%. The data were also submitted as part of a second study, on yellow fever vaccine responses in identical twins.

The sample consisted of PBMCs. The receptor source for this set is a woman aged 18-29 years in good health.

This clonotype has a handful of counts. The rearrangement uses TRBV7-8 and TRBJ1-2; no clear D. Per the germline V gene, CDR1 is SGHVS and CDR2 is FQNEAQ. This CDR3 has 14 amino acids. V was shortened by 2 bases and J by 2 bases, with 9 bases between the two germline ends. The CDR3 DNA is TGTGCCAGCAGCTTATCCGGCCCCAACTATGGCTACACCTTC. Amino acids: CASSLSGPNYGYTF.

Only a few counts were recorded for this clonotype. The V and J genes are TRBV29-1 and TRBJ2-5; 9 bases are a match to TRBD1. Trimming at V came to 5 bases and at J to 0 bases, leaving 16 bases not matched to a gene. The CDR3 totals 18 residues. Germline CDR1 and CDR2: SQVTM and ANQGSEA. The CDR3 DNA sequence: TGCAGCGTTTCAAGGCGGACCGGGACAGGGTTCTACCAAGAGACCCAGTACTTC. Translating it yields CSVSRRTGTGFYQETQYF.

The chain couples TRBV4-1 to TRBJ2-7; no reliable D call. Trimming left V 0 bases short and J 4 bases short, with 7 bases between. The CDR3 is 13 residues long. Per germline, CDR1 MGHRA and CDR2 YSYEKL. The CDR3 DNA follows: TGCGCCAGCAGCCAAGATCTTGGGTACGAGCAGTACTTC. Protein product: CASSQDLGYEQYF.

Ten or more counts support this clonotype. The CDR3 sequence: CASSPMGQGASHTSYEQYF. The CDR3 region has the DNA TGCGCCAGCAGCCCGATGGGACAGGGGGCATCCCATACTTCCTACGAGCAGTACTTC. The chain carries TRBV5-1 and TRBJ2-7; 12 bases line up with TRBD1. CDR1 and CDR2 (germline): SGHRS, YFSETQ. Unmatched junction bases numbered 15, after V lost 4 bases and J lost 1 base. The CDR3 totals 19 residues.

This clonotype was counted a few times. This chain uses TRBV28 with TRBJ2-5, with D tentatively TRBD2 (5 bases). Trimming took 10 bases from V and 7 from J, leaving 19 bases between them. The germline V gene has CDR1 MDHEN and CDR2 SYDVKM. The CDR3 extends over 13 amino acids. The CDR3 DNA is TGTGCCATCTCAGAAGGGCTGGGGAGGACCCAGTACTTC. Translating gives CAISEGLGRTQYF. The full variable domain, in which reference TRBV28 and TRBJ2-5 provide the parts outside the CDR3, is DVKVTQSSRYLVKRTGEKVFLECVQDMDHENMFWYRQDPGLGLRLIYFSYDVKMKEKGDIPEGYSVSREKKERFSLILESASTNQTSMYLCAISEGLGRTQYFGPGTRLLVL.

The CDR3 loop is CASSPTSGRVPQYF. The CDR3 region has the DNA TGTGCCAGCAGTCCGACTAGCGGGAGGGTTCCGCAGTATTTT. This chain joins TRBV28 and TRBJ2-3, with TRBD2 matching over 14 bases. V trimming: 5 bases; J trimming: 10 bases; junction bases outside the gene matches: 5. The CDR3 is 14 amino acids. CDR1 and CDR2 (germline): MDHEN, SYDVKM.

This clonotype was recorded a few times. CDR3 sequence (DNA): TGCAGCTCCCGGGCATCCTCGAGCTACACTGAAGCTTTCTTT. Encoded protein: CSSRASSSYTEAFF. The V and J genes are TRBV29-1 and TRBJ1-1; D call uncertain. Germline values: CDR1 SQVTM, CDR2 ANQGSEA. V dropped 8 bases and J dropped 3 bases, with 19 bases sitting between them. The CDR3 consists of 14 residues.

The CDR3 here is CASSSAFLGTGELFF. Written as DNA, the CDR3 is TGTGCCAGCAGTTCCGCGTTTTTGGGGACCGGGGAGCTGTTTTTT. This sequence joins TRBV12-3 or TRBV12-4 and TRBJ2-2, with unresolved D. V was pared by 4 bases and J by 5 bases, with 14 bases between. The CDR3 covers 15 residues.

This clonotype was seen more than once but under ten times. The rearrangement uses TRBV10-2 and TRBJ2-7, with D perhaps matching TRBD1 (5 bases). Trimming took 8 bases from V and 6 from J, leaving 14 bases between them. Germline lookup yields CDR1 WSHSY and CDR2 SAAADI. The CDR3 length is 12 residues. CDR3 coding DNA: TGCGCCAGCTTTGGGGCTAGTTCCGAGCAGTACTTC. It translates to CASFGASSEQYF.